This is a list of T cell receptor beta chains from one sample in a study of blood T cell repertoires in COVID-19. The assay was immunoSEQ multiplex PCR, and TCRdb's table has in-frame clones only and misses some. The sample has fewer than 150,000 clones, roughly four fifths seen once. The sequenced material came from peripheral blood. The receptor set was obtained from a human donor in a cohort sampled during active COVID-19. The CDR3 runs from the conserved cysteine through the conserved F or W. Each record gives: D gene, J gene, clone size, V gene, CDR3 protein, CDR3 DNA. The D gene is left open where the match is weak. The size field is filled for only some rows; it gives once, few, many or a size class.

>TRBD1|TRBJ1-5|few|TRBV5-1
CASSAGQNSNQPQHF
TGCGCCAGCAGCGCGGGACAGAATAGCAATCAGCCCCAGCATTTT
>TRBD1|TRBJ2-3|NA|TRBV7-2
CASSPRQGTSTDTQYF
TGTGCCAGCAGCCCTCGACAGGGGACTAGCACAGATACGCAGTATTTT
>NA|TRBJ2-7|NA|TRBV3-1/TRBV3-2
CASSQLGTEQYF
TGTGCCAGCAGCCAATTAGGTACAGAACAGTACTTC
>NA|TRBJ1-1|few|TRBV11-2
CASTHGGNEAFF
TGTGCCAGCACACACGGCGGGAATGAAGCTTTCTTT
>TRBD1|TRBJ1-6|NA|TRBV19
CASSNDRGGLSSPLHF
TGTGCCAGTAGTAACGACAGGGGGGGCTTAAGTTCACCCCTCCACTTT
>TRBD1|TRBJ1-1|few|TRBV14
CASSQDDPGTGVGNTEAFF
TGTGCCAGCAGCCAAGATGATCCCGGGACAGGGGTAGGGAACACTGAAGCTTTCTTT
>TRBD2|TRBJ2-4|NA|TRBV9
CARIPGLPHHSKNIQYF
TGTGCCAGGATCCCGGGACTACCACACCACTCTAAAAACATTCAGTACTTC
>NA|TRBJ1-1|NA|TRBV6-5
CASSRDTEAFF
TGTGCCAGCAGTCGGGACACTGAAGCTTTCTTT
>TRBD1|TRBJ1-2|NA|TRBV7-2
CASSPRQGAYYGYTF
TGTGCCAGCAGCCCAAGACAGGGGGCTTACTATGGCTACACCTTC
>NA|TRBJ2-3|NA|TRBV27
CASSRLSTDTQYF
TGTGCCAGCAGTCGACTGTCCACAGATACGCAGTATTTT
>TRBD1|TRBJ2-3|NA|TRBV5-1
CASSRDRPANTDTQYF
TGCGCCAGCAGCCGGGACAGGCCTGCGAACACAGATACGCAGTATTTT
>TRBD2|TRBJ2-5|NA|TRBV7-2
CASSSSGGAYQETQYF
TGTGCCAGCAGCTCTAGCGGGGGGGCCTACCAAGAGACCCAGTACTTC
>NA|TRBJ2-2|NA|TRBV7-3
CASSVGPTGNTGELFF
TGTGCCAGCAGCGTAGGCCCGACAGGGAACACCGGGGAGCTGTTTTTT
>NA|TRBJ2-7|NA|TRBV5-1
CASSLAQAYEQYF
TGCGCCAGCAGCTTGGCACAGGCCTACGAGCAGTACTTC
>TRBD1|TRBJ2-5|NA|TRBV25-1
CASSDRDRYQETQYF
TGTGCCAGCAGTGACCGGGACAGGTACCAAGAGACCCAGTACTTC
>NA|TRBJ2-5|NA|TRBV2
CASGSERQETQYF
TGTGCCAGCGGGTCGGAGAGACAAGAGACCCAGTACTTC
>TRBD1|TRBJ1-2|NA|TRBV19
CASTPLRQGANYGYTF
TGTGCCAGTACCCCACTCCGACAGGGAGCTAACTATGGCTACACCTTC
>NA|TRBJ1-1|NA|TRBV9
CASSAFSDTEAFF
TGTGCCAGCAGCGCCTTTAGTGACACTGAAGCTTTCTTT
>NA|TRBJ1-6|NA|TRBV27
CASSLSLQFWTLHF
TGTGCCAGCAGTTTAAGTCTACAGTTTTGGACCCTCCACTTT
>NA|TRBJ2-1|NA|TRBV7-2
CASSLTPFNEQFF
TGTGCCAGCAGCTTAACTCCATTCAATGAGCAGTTCTTC
>TRBD2|TRBJ2-5|NA|TRBV19
CASGARGAPETQYF
TGTGCCAGTGGGGCGCGGGGGGCCCCAGAGACCCAGTACTTC
>NA|TRBJ1-1|NA|TRBV19
CASSIDRGGRGFGTEAFF
TGTGCCAGTAGTATAGATAGGGGAGGGCGGGGGTTTGGCACTGAAGCTTTCTTT
>TRBD1|TRBJ1-3|NA|TRBV12-5
CASGLVRNTGQERNTIYF
TGTGCTAGTGGTTTGGTTCGAAATACGGGACAGGAGAGAAACACCATATATTTT
>TRBD2|TRBJ2-5|NA|TRBV10-1
CASSETSGGAGQETQYF
TGCGCCAGCAGTGAAACTAGCGGGGGGGCGGGCCAAGAGACCCAGTACTTC
>TRBD1|TRBJ2-2|NA|TRBV11-1
CASSTGTGRFGGELFF
TGTGCCAGCAGCACCGGGACAGGGAGGTTTGGCGGGGAGCTGTTTTTT
>NA|TRBJ1-4|NA|TRBV2
CASSDGGSTNEKLFF
TGTGCCAGCAGTGACGGGGGGTCAACTAATGAAAAACTGTTTTTT
>NA|TRBJ1-1|NA|TRBV9
CASSVASTSGTEAFF
TGTGCCAGCAGCGTAGCGTCAACCTCGGGCACTGAAGCTTTCTTT
>NA|TRBJ1-1|NA|TRBV9
CASSGHRRREDTEAFF
TGTGCCAGCAGCGGACATAGACGGAGGGAGGACACTGAAGCTTTCTTT
>NA|TRBJ1-5|NA|TRBV10-2
CANVPGPQHF
TGCGCCAATGTTCCCGGGCCCCAGCATTTT
>NA|TRBJ1-2|once|TRBV28
CACAGQLVYGYTF
TGTGCCTGCGCCGGACAGCTTGTCTATGGCTACACCTTC
>TRBD1|TRBJ1-4|NA|TRBV9
CASSPQGGATNEKLFF
TGTGCCAGCAGCCCACAGGGGGGGGCAACTAATGAAAAACTGTTTTTT
>TRBD1|TRBJ1-1|NA|TRBV19
CATGDSGHFGAFF
TGTGCCACCGGGGACAGTGGACACTTCGGAGCTTTCTTT
>TRBD1|TRBJ1-3|NA|TRBV10-2
CASSESGTGSGNTIYF
TGCGCCAGCAGTGAGTCGGGGACAGGGTCCGGAAACACCATATATTTT
>TRBD1|TRBJ1-1|NA|TRBV5-1
CASSARQGADTEAFF
TGCGCCAGCAGCGCGAGACAGGGGGCGGACACTGAAGCTTTCTTT
>NA|TRBJ1-1|NA|TRBV7-2
CASSSVGRMNTEAFF
TGTGCCAGCAGCTCCGTGGGCAGGATGAACACTGAAGCTTTCTTT
>NA|TRBJ2-3|few|TRBV4-1
CASSSPAGKNTDTQYF
TGCGCCAGCAGCTCCCCGGCGGGGAAAAACACAGATACGCAGTATTTT
>NA|TRBJ1-3|NA|TRBV7-8
CASRGGSGNTIYF
TGTGCCAGCAGGGGCGGGTCCGGAAACACCATATATTTT
>NA|TRBJ1-1|NA|TRBV5-6
CASSQVGTNTEAFF
TGTGCCAGCAGCCAAGTGGGGACTAACACTGAAGCTTTCTTT
>TRBD1|TRBJ2-6|NA|TRBV28
CASSLTGGGGANVLTF
TGTGCCAGCAGTTTAACAGGGGGCGGTGGGGCCAACGTCCTGACTTTC
>TRBD1|TRBJ2-5|NA|TRBV10-3
CAISGTGGRETQYF
TGTGCCATCAGCGGGACAGGGGGCAGGGAGACCCAGTACTTC
>NA|TRBJ1-2|NA|TRBV27
CASSLAQSGHNYGYTF
TGTGCCAGCAGTTTAGCTCAATCGGGACATAACTATGGCTACACCTTC
>TRBD2|TRBJ2-3|NA|TRBV13
CASSFFRPTSGGADTQYF
TGTGCCAGCAGCTTTTTCCGCCCGACTAGCGGGGGCGCAGATACGCAGTATTTT
>TRBD2|TRBJ2-1|NA|TRBV4-3
CASSSIAGAFNEQFF
TGCGCCAGCAGCTCGATAGCGGGGGCATTCAATGAGCAGTTCTTC
>NA|TRBJ1-2|once|TRBV19
CASSPQNGGYGYTF
TGTGCCAGTAGTCCCCAAAACGGTGGCTATGGCTACACCTTC
>TRBD1|TRBJ2-7|NA|TRBV4-1
CASSRVTGTGGANSYEQYF
TGCGCCAGCAGCCGAGTGACCGGGACAGGGGGCGCGAATTCCTACGAGCAGTACTTC
>TRBD1|TRBJ1-2|NA|TRBV5-5
CASSLAGFDRAGYGYTF
TGTGCCAGCAGCTTGGCCGGCTTTGACAGGGCCGGCTATGGCTACACCTTC
>NA|TRBJ2-2|NA|TRBV7-6
CASSLSGGLTTGELFF
TGTGCCAGCAGCTTATCCGGGGGGCTGACCACCGGGGAGCTGTTTTTT
>TRBD2|TRBJ2-5|NA|TRBV5-4
CASASGRQETQYF
TGTGCCAGCGCGTCCGGGAGGCAAGAGACCCAGTACTTC
>TRBD2|TRBJ2-1|NA|TRBV30
CAWSGGTREQFF
TGTGCCTGGTCCGGGGGGACTAGAGAGCAGTTCTTC
>TRBD2|TRBJ2-5|NA|TRBV3-1/TRBV3-2
CASSRRTSGGETQYF
TGTGCCAGCAGCCGGCGGACTAGCGGGGGTGAGACCCAGTACTTC
>NA|TRBJ2-2|NA|TRBV4-2
CASSHGGTGELFF
TGTGCCAGCAGCCACGGCGGCACCGGGGAGCTGTTTTTT
>NA|TRBJ2-7|NA|TRBV12-3/TRBV12-4
CASGIGGVGEQYF
TGTGCCAGTGGAATTGGAGGGGTGGGCGAGCAGTACTTC
>TRBD1|TRBJ1-2|NA|TRBV4-3
CASSQFPGQGYSGYTF
TGCGCCAGCAGCCAATTCCCGGGACAGGGGTATTCTGGCTACACCTTC